Below are 23 T cell receptor beta chains sequenced from a single sample in a study of blood T cells in healthy people across ages. PCR was performed a second time for about 6 to 12 cycles using a sample-barcoded 5' primer and a J-beta primer mix. Using its own MiXCR run on the 5' RACE reads, TCRdb lists one record per CDR3 protein. The table includes hundreds of thousands of distinct CDR3 sequences, about 30% detected once. Material: blood. The receptors stem from a woman older than 75 in good health.

This clonotype has just a few counts. The gene calls are TRBV20-1 and TRBJ1-6; D is ambiguous. Germline V gene sequence: CDR1 DFQATT, CDR2 SNEGSKA (reference sequence). The CDR3 contains 12 residues. With 5 bases removed from V and 5 bases from J, the gap between germline ends came to 7 bases. CDR3 sequence reads: CSAGDDNSPLHF. For the CDR3, the DNA is TGCAGTGCTGGTGATGATAATTCACCCCTCCACTTT.

This sequence joins TRBV20-1 and TRBJ1-5, with 7 bases matching TRBD1. Trimming cost V 2 bases and J 6 bases; bases outside gene matches: 4. The CDR3 is 13 amino acids. CDR1 and CDR2 (germline): DFQATT, SNEGSKA (reference sequence). The CDR3 sequence: CSARQGVAQPQHF. The DNA of the CDR3 is TGCAGTGCTAGACAGGGGGTGGCTCAGCCCCAGCATTTT.

The rearrangement joins TRBV18 to TRBJ1-5, with D possibly TRBD1 on 6 matching bases. The germline CDR1 and CDR2 sequences are KGHSH and LQKENI. This CDR3 comprises 15 residues. V lost 6 bases and J 5 bases, leaving 17 bases between the germline ends. In DNA form, the CDR3 reads TGTGCCAGCTCTCCCTCTACAGGGAGCCATCAGCCCCAGCATTTT. Its protein is CASSPSTGSHQPQHF. Full variable domain (missing parts from reference TRBV18 and TRBJ1-5): NAGVMQNPRHLVRRRGQEARLRCSPMKGHSHVYWYRQLPEEGLKFMVYLQKENIIDESGMPKERFSAEFPKEGPSILRIQQVVRGDSAAYFCASSPSTGSHQPQHFGDGTRLSIL.

V and J are TRBV12-5 and TRBJ1-1; D ambiguous. The germline V gene has CDR1 LGHNT and CDR2 FRNRAP. V was clipped by 3 bases and J by 12 bases, with 14 bases between them. The CDR3 spans 12 residues. The CDR3 nucleotides read TGTGCTAGTGGTTTCCCCGGGGAGGAAACTTTCTTT. This translates into CASGFPGEETFF. The variable domain in full, with the rest retrieved from reference TRBV12-5 and TRBJ1-1, is DARVTQTPRHKVTEMGQEVTMRCQPILGHNTVFWYRQTMMQGLELLAYFRNRAPLDDSGMPKDRFSAEMPDATLATLKIQPSEPRDSAVYFCASGFPGEETFFGQGTRLTVV.

This clonotype was counted between two and nine times. This may arise from a read error, as a much more abundant clone is one base away. CDR3 loop: CSAQQGDEQYF. The CDR3 coding sequence is TGCAGTGCTCAACAGGGCGATGAGCAGTACTTC. The chain couples TRBV20-1 to TRBJ2-7; a weak D match, TRBD1 (6 bases). The CDR3 length is 11 residues. Germline CDR1 and CDR2: DFQATT and SNEGSKA (reference sequence). The germline V and J ends were trimmed by 5 bases and 7 bases, with 12 bases remaining between them.

As to this clonotype: A much more abundant neighbour one base away suggests this may be a read error. The V gene is TRBV7-2, the J gene TRBJ2-5, with TRBD2 matching 7 bases. This CDR3 contains 16 residues. Germline trimming cut 4 bases from V and 0 bases from J; bases unmatched to any gene: 8. Germline CDR1 is SGHTA and CDR2 is FQGNSA. CDR3 residues: CASSWGGRWYQETQYF. The CDR3, as DNA: TGTGCCAGCAGCTGGGGGGGGAGGTGGTACCAAGAGACCCAGTACTTC.

At least ten counts were recorded for this clonotype. This sequence joins TRBV10-3 and TRBJ1-2; D not resolved. This CDR3 comprises 14 residues. V dropped 1 base and J dropped 6 bases, with 12 bases sitting between them. Looked up from germline, CDR1 is ENHRY and CDR2 is SYGVKD. The CDR3 DNA sequence: TGTGCCATCAGTGAGTATGTCGAGACTGATGGCTACACCTTC. It encodes CAISEYVETDGYTF.

This clonotype was observed at least ten times. The chain is built from TRBV12-3 or TRBV12-4 and TRBJ2-3, with D tentatively TRBD1 or TRBD2 (6 bases each). CDR3 size: 13 residues. Between the trimmed V and J ends, which lost 2 bases and 6 bases, there was a span of 9 bases. DNA for the CDR3: TGTGCCAGCAGTTTAAAAGGGGGGGATACGCAGTATTTT. It is translated as CASSLKGGDTQYF.

Regarding this clonotype: One base away lies a much larger clone, so this may be a sequencing read error. The chain uses TRBV7-9 and TRBJ1-2; TRBD1 aligns across 8 bases. Germline CDR1 reads SEHNR; CDR2 reads FQNEAQ (reference sequence). There are 14 residues in the CDR3. The J segment lost 5 bases and the V segment lost 7 bases, leaving 9 bases of the junction unmatched. The CDR3 reads CASNSQTGVYGYTF. As DNA, the CDR3 is TGTGCCAGCAACTCACAGACAGGGGTATATGGCTACACCTTC.

Regarding this clonotype: This may come from a read error, since a much larger clone is one base off. The chain joins TRBV30 to TRBJ2-1; 9 nucleotides agree with TRBD2. With V trimmed by 3 bases and J by 13 bases, 16 bases remained unmatched. From germline, CDR1 is GTSNPN and CDR2 SVGIG (reference sequence). CDR3 length: 15 residues. Here the CDR3 DNA reads TGTGCCTGGAGCTACTTAGCGGGGGTACGGGAGACCCAGTTCTTC. As protein: CAWSYLAGVRETQFF. The whole variable domain, filled in from reference TRBV30 and TRBJ2-1, reads SQTIHQWPATLVQPVGSPLSLECTVEGTSNPNLYWYRQAAGRGLQLLFYSVGIGQISSEVPQNLSASRPQDRQFILSSKKLLLSDSGFYLCAWSYLAGVRETQFFGPGTRLTVL.

This clonotype appeared many times. This rearrangement joins TRBV6-5 to TRBJ1-2; TRBD1 is a possible D gene (5 bases). Trimming took 2 bases from V and 0 from J, leaving 10 bases between them. Germline loops: CDR1 MNHEY, CDR2 SVGAGI. This CDR3 spans 15 amino acids. The CDR3 DNA follows: TGTGCCAGCAGTTACCTCGACAGTTCTAACTATGGCTACACCTTC. This encodes CASSYLDSSNYGYTF.

This rearrangement joins TRBV20-1 to TRBJ1-1; D is ambiguous. The V gene lost 5 bases and the J gene lost 0 bases, with 13 bases spanning the gap. The CDR3 is 14 amino acids. Germline assignment: CDR1 DFQATT and CDR2 SNEGSKA (reference sequence). The CDR3: CSALFTRMNTEAFF. The CDR3 region has the DNA TGCAGTGCTCTCTTCACGAGGATGAACACTGAAGCTTTCTTT.

This clonotype was observed a handful of times. This chain connects TRBV11-2 to TRBJ2-1; TRBD2 might be the D (5 bases). Germline V gene data show CDR1 as SGHAT and CDR2 as FQNNGV. This CDR3 comprises 15 residues. Trimming removed 3 bases from V and 4 bases from J, with 13 bases in between. CDR3 loop: CASSFGAERYNEQFF. The CDR3 nucleotides are TGTGCCAGCAGCTTTGGAGCGGAACGATACAATGAGCAGTTCTTC. The full variable domain, completed using reference TRBV11-2 and TRBJ2-1, is EAGVAQSPRYKIIEKRQSVAFWCNPISGHATLYWYQQILGQGPKLLIQFQNNGVVDDSQLPKDRFSAERLKGVDSTLKIQPAKLEDSAVYLCASSFGAERYNEQFFGPGTRLTVL.

V gene TRBV5-1 combines with J gene TRBJ2-3; D possibly corresponds to TRBD1 (7 bases). The V gene lost 5 bases and the J gene lost 3 bases, with 19 bases spanning the gap. This CDR3 region has 16 residues. Germline loops: CDR1 SGHRS, CDR2 YFSETQ. CDR3 amino acids: CASSKGQTRGTDTQYF. The CDR3 bases are TGCGCCAGCAGTAAGGGACAGACCCGGGGGACAGATACGCAGTATTTT.

This clonotype has a count of ten or more. The gene calls are TRBV12-3 or TRBV12-4 and TRBJ2-3; TRBD1 agrees at 12 bases. V dropped 5 bases and J dropped 2; count of bases not matched to a gene: 11. This CDR3 has 18 amino acids. CDR3 in amino acids: CASSGTGGASSYTDTQYF. The CDR3 DNA is TGTGCCAGCAGTGGGACAGGGGGCGCCTCATCATACACAGATACGCAGTATTTT.

A note on this clonotype: A junction boundary mismatches the germline segment, possibly from a read error. The chain uses TRBV2 and TRBJ1-5; 11 nucleotides align to TRBD1. CDR1 and CDR2 from the germline V gene are SNHLY and FYNNEI. This CDR3 is 15 amino acids long. The DNA for the CDR3 is TGTGCCAGCAAGATTGGACAGGGGGCAAATCAGTCCCAGCATTTT. It translates to CASKIGQGANQSQHF.

The rearrangement joins TRBV20-1 to TRBJ2-7; the match to TRBD2 covers 15 bases. Germline lookup yields CDR1 DFQATT and CDR2 SNEGSKA (reference sequence). The ends lost 3 bases at V and 0 bases at J; junction bases unmatched: 6. This CDR3 is 17 amino acids long. In nucleotides, the CDR3 is TGCAGTGCTAGTGGACTAGCGGGAGGGCCAAGCTCCTACGAGCAGTACTTC. This gives the protein CSASGLAGGPSSYEQYF.

As to this clonotype: A much bigger clone sits one base away, suggesting this may be a read error. The rearrangement joins TRBV5-1 to TRBJ1-4; D unresolved. Germline V gene data show CDR1 as SGHRS and CDR2 as YFSETQ. V lost 0 bases to trimming and J lost 7 bases, with 13 bases between them. This CDR3 spans 15 amino acids. The DNA for the CDR3 is TGCGCCAGCAGCTTGGCCCCAGAGAAGGGTGAAAAACTGTTTTTT. This codes for CASSLAPEKGEKLFF.

For this clonotype: Because the CDR3's place on the DNA is in doubt, the DNA is left out and the CDR3 is given as listed by TCRdb. The chain joins TRBV29-1 to TRBJ2-2; no check of the table's D call, TRBD1, against the DNA was made. Germline loops: CDR1 SQVTM, CDR2 ANQGSEA. The CDR3 spans 14 residues, counting both ends. CDR3 in amino acids: CSVGLGIQAGERFF.

This clonotype showed up many times. The chain recombines TRBV12-3 or TRBV12-4 with TRBJ2-1; D could derive from TRBD1 or TRBD2 (6 bases each). Deletions cut 4 bases from V and 9 bases from J, with 16 bases between. The CDR3 totals 14 residues. The CDR3 reads CASSSVGGGSEQFF. CDR3 bases: TGTGCCAGCAGTTCCGTCGGGGGCGGTTCTGAGCAGTTCTTC.

This clonotype was detected only a few times. The chain joins TRBV7-8 to TRBJ1-2; 9 bases line up with TRBD1. The J segment lost 4 bases and the V segment lost 6 bases, leaving 6 bases of the junction unmatched. Germline V gene sequence: CDR1 SGHVS, CDR2 FQNEAQ. This CDR3 contains 14 residues. CDR3 amino acids: CASRRPGQGYGYTF. CDR3 nucleotides: TGTGCCAGCAGGCGACCGGGACAGGGCTATGGCTACACCTTC.

Details on this clonotype: A much more abundant neighbour one base away suggests this may be a read error. J is TRBJ2-2 and V is TRBV6-1; 9 bases line up with TRBD1. CDR3 length: 14 residues. CDR1 is MNHNS and CDR2 is SASEGT in the germline V gene. The CDR3 nucleotides are TGTGCCTGCAGGACAGGGGCGAACACCGGGGAGCTGTTTTTT. Translated: CACRTGANTGELFF.

Only a few counts were recorded for this clonotype. The J gene is TRBJ2-2, the V gene TRBV6-1, with D uncertain. The germline CDR1 and CDR2 sequences are MNHNS and SASEGT. Trimming took 7 bases from V and 5 from J, leaving 8 bases between them. This CDR3 has 12 amino acids. CDR3 DNA: TGTGCCAGCAACCCGAGAACCGGGGAGCTGTTTTTT. Translation gives CASNPRTGELFF.